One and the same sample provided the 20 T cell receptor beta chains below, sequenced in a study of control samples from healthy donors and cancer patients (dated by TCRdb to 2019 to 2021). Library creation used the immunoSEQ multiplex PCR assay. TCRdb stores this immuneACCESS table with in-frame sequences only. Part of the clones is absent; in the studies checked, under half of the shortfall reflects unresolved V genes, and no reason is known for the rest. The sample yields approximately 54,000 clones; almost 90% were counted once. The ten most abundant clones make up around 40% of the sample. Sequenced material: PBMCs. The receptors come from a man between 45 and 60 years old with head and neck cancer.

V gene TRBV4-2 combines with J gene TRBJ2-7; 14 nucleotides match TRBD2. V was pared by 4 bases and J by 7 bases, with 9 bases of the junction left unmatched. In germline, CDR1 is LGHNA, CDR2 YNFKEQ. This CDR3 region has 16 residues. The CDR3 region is CASSPSAGLAGVEQYF. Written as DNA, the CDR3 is TGTGCCAGCAGCCCATCAGCGGGACTAGCGGGGGTGGAGCAGTACTTC.

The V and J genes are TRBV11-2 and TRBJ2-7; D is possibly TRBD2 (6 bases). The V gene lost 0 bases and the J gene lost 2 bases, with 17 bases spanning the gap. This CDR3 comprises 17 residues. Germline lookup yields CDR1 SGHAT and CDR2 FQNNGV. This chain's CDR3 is CASSLDLGTAPTYEQYF. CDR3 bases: TGTGCCAGCAGCTTAGACCTTGGGACTGCACCTACCTACGAGCAGTACTTC.

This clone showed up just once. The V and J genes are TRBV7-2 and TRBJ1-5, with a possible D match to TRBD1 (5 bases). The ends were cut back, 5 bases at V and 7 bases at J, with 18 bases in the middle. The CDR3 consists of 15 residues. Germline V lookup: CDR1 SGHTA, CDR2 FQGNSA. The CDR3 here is CASSLEGTEGQPQHF. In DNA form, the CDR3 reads TGTGCCAGCAGCCTTGAAGGGACCGAAGGGCAGCCCCAGCATTTT.

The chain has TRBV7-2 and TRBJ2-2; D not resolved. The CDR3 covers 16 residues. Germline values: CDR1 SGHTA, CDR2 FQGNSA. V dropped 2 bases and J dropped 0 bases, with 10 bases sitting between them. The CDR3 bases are TGTGCCAGCAGCTTATTTGCCACTACGAACACCGGGGAGCTGTTTTTT. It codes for CASSLFATTNTGELFF.

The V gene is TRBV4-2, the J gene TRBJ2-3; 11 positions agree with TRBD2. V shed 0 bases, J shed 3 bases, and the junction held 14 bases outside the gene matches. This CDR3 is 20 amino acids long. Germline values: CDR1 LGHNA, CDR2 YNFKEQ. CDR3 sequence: CASSQDQLAGALGGTDTQYF. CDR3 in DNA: TGTGCCAGCAGCCAAGATCAACTAGCGGGGGCCTTGGGAGGGACAGATACGCAGTATTTT.

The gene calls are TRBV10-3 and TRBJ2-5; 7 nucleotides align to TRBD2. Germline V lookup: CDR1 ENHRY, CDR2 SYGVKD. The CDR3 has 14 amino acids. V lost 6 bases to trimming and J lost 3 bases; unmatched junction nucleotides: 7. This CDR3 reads CAIRGLQNEETQYF. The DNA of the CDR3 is TGTGCCATCAGGGGACTACAAAACGAAGAGACCCAGTACTTC.

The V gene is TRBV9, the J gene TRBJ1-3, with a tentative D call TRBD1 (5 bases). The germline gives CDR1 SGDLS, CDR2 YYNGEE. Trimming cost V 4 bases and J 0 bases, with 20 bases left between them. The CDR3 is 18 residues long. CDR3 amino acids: CASSNQLGTLNSGNTIYF. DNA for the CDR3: TGTGCCAGCAGCAACCAGCTAGGGACGTTGAACTCTGGAAACACCATATATTTT.

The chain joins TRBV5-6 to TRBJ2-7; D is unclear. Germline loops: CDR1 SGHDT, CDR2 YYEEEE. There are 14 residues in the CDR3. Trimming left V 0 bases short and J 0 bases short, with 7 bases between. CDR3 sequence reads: CASSLEAGSYEQYF. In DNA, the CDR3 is TGTGCCAGCAGCTTGGAGGCCGGCTCCTACGAGCAGTACTTC.

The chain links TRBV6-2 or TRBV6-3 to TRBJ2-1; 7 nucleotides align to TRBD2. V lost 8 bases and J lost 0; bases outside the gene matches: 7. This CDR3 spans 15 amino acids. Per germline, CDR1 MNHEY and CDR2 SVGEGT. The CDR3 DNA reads TGTGCCAGCCGCCACGCGGGGGACTCCTACAATGAGCAGTTCTTC. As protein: CASRHAGDSYNEQFF.

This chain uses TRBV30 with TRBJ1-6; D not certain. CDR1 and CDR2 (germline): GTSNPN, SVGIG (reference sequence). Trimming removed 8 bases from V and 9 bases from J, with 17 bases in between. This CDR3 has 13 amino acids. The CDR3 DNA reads TGTGCCGTTGCTTCAGGCGGAATTTCACCCCTCCACTTT. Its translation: CAVASGGISPLHF.

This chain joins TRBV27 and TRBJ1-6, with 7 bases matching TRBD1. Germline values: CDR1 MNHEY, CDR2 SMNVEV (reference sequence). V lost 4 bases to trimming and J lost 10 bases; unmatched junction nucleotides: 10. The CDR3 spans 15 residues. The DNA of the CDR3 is TGTGCCAGCAGTTCCAGACAGGGATCGGGGTCACCCCTCCACTTT. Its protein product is CASSSRQGSGSPLHF.

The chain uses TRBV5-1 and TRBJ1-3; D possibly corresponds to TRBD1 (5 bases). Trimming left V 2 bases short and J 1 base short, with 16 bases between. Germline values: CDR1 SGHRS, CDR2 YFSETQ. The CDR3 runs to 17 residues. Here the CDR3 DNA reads TGCGCCAGCAGCTTATGGACGGCGGGGGATTCTGGAAACACCATATATTTT. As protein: CASSLWTAGDSGNTIYF.

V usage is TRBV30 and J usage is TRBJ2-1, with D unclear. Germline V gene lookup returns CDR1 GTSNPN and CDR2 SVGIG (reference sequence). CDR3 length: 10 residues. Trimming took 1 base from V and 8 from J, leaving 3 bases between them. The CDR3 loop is CAWSGDEQFF. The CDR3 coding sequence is TGTGCCTGGAGTGGGGATGAGCAGTTCTTC.

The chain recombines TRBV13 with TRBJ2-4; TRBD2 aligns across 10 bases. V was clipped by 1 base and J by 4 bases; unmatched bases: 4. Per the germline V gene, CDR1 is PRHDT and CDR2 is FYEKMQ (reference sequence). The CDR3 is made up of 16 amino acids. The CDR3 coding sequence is TGTGCCAGCAGCTTAGCCCTAGCGGGAGCTAAAAACATTCAGTACTTC. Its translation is CASSLALAGAKNIQYF.

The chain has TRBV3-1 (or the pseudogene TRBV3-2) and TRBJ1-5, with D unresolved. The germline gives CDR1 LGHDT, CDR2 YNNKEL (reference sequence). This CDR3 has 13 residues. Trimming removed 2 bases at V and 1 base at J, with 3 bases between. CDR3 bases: TGTGCCAGCAGCCAATACAGCAATCAGCCCCAGCATTTT. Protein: CASSQYSNQPQHF.

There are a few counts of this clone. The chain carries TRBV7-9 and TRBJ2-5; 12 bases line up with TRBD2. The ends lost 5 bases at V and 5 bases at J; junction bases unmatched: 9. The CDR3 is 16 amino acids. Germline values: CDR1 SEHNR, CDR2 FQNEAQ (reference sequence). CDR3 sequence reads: CASSPRGLAGRETQYF. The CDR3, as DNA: TGTGCCAGCAGCCCGAGAGGACTAGCGGGAAGGGAGACCCAGTACTTC.

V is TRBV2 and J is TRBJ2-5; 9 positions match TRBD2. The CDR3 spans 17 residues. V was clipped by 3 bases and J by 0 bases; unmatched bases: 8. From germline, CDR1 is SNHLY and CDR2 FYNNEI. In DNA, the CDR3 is TGTGCCAGCAGTGACTGGCCGAGCGGGGGGCACCAAGAGACCCAGTACTTC. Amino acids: CASSDWPSGGHQETQYF.

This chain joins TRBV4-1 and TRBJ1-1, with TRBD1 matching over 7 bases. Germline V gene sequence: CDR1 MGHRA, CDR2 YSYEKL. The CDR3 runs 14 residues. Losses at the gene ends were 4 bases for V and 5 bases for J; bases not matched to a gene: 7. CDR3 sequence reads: CASSPDRVRTEAFF. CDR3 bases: TGCGCCAGCAGCCCCGACAGGGTGAGGACTGAAGCTTTCTTT.

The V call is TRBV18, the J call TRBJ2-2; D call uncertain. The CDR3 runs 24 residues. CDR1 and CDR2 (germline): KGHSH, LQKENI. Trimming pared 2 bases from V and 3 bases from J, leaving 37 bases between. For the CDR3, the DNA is TGTGCCAGCTCACCAAACCTCCCTAACATGAGGCCTAAGGCCGCCCAGTCTGACACCGGGGAGCTGTTTTTT. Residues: CASSPNLPNMRPKAAQSDTGELFF. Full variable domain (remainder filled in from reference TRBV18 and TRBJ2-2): NAGVMQNPRHLVRRRGQEARLRCSPMKGHSHVYWYRQLPEEGLKFMVYLQKENIIDESGMPKERFSAEFPKEGPSILRIQQVVRGDSAAYFCASSPNLPNMRPKAAQSDTGELFFGEGSRLTVL.

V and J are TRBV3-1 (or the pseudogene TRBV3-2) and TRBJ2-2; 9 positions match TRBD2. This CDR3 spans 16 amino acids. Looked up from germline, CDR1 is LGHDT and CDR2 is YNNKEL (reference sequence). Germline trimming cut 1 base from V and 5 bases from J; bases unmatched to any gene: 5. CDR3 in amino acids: CASSQAFSGRTGELFF. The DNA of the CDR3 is TGTGCCAGCAGCCAAGCTTTTAGCGGGAGAACCGGGGAGCTGTTTTTT.